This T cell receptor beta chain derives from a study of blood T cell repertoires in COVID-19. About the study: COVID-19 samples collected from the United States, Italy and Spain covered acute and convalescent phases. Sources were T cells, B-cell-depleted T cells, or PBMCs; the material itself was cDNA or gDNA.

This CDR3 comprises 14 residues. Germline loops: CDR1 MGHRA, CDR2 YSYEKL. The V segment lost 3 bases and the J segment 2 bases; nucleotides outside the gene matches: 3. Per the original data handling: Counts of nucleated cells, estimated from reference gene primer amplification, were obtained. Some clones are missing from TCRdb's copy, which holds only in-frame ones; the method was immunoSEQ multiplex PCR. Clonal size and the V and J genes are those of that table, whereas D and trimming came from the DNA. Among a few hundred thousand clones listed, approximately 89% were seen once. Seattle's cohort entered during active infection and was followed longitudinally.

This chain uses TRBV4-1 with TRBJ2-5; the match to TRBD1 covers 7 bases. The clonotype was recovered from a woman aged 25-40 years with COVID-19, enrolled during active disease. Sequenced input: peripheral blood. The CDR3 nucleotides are TGCGCCAGCAGCCATCCGGGACAGCAAGAGACCCAGTACTTC. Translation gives CASSHPGQQETQYF.